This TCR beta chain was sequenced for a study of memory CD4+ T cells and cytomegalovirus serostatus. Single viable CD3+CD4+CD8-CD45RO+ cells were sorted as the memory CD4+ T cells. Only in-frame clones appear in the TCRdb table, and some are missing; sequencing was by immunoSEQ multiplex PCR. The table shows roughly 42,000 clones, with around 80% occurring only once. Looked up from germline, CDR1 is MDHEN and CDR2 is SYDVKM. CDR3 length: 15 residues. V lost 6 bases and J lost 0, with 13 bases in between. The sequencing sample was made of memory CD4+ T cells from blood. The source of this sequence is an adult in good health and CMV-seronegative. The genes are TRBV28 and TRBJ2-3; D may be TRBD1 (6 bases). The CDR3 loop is CASSRQDTSTDTQYF. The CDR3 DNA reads TGTGCCAGCAGCCGACAGGATACTAGCACAGATACGCAGTATTTT.